Below are 11 T cell receptor beta chains sequenced from a single sample in a study of blood T cell repertoires in COVID-19. Only in-frame clones appear in the TCRdb table, and some are missing; sequencing was by immunoSEQ multiplex PCR. The sample records 150,000 to 200,000 clones, around 80% being singletons. The material sequenced was peripheral blood. These receptors were taken from a human donor in a cohort sampled during active COVID-19.

The chain combines TRBV21-1 with TRBJ2-3; the tabulated D call, TRBD1, remains unverified against the DNA. TRBV21-1 is a pseudogene segment. CDR3 length equals 12 residues. The CDR3 DNA reads as TGTGCCAGCAGCAAAGGAAGACAATTGCAGTATTTT. It translates to CASSKGRQLQYF.

This clone was counted only a few times. This rearrangement joins TRBV13 to TRBJ1-1, with D possibly being TRBD1 (6 bases). Germline-derived CDR1 and CDR2 are PRHDT and FYEKMQ (reference sequence). This CDR3 has 13 amino acids. V was cut by 3 bases and J by 4 bases, with 9 bases left in between. The CDR3 is CASSFQGGTEAFF. CDR3 in DNA: TGTGCCAGCAGCTTCCAAGGGGGCACTGAAGCTTTCTTT. Full variable domain (rest looked up from reference TRBV13 and TRBJ1-1): AAGVIQSPRHLIKEKRETATLKCYPIPRHDTVYWYQQGPGQDPQFLISFYEKMQSDKGSIPDRFSAQQFSDYHSELNMSSLELGDSALYFCASSFQGGTEAFFGQGTRLTVV.

J is TRBJ1-5 and V is TRBV2; D not resolved. Germline V lookup: CDR1 SNHLY, CDR2 FYNNEI. Trimming stripped 5 bases from V and 0 bases from J, with 5 bases between. This CDR3 spans 13 amino acids. CDR3 loop: CASSPDSNQPQHF. Here the CDR3 DNA reads TGTGCCAGCAGTCCAGATAGCAATCAGCCCCAGCATTTT.

The chain combines TRBV6-1 with TRBJ2-5; 7 bases fit TRBD1. CDR1 is MNHNS and CDR2 is SASEGT in the germline V gene. The CDR3 covers 17 residues. V was pared by 3 bases and J by 5 bases, with 15 bases of the junction left unmatched. The CDR3 DNA sequence: TGTGCCAGCAGTGATAACCCCAGGACAGGTAGTAGCGAGACCCAGTACTTC. Protein: CASSDNPRTGSSETQYF.

This clone was detected once. V usage is TRBV18 and J usage is TRBJ2-7; 8 bases are a match to TRBD1. J gave up 5 bases and V 3 bases, and 12 bases lay outside the gene matches. The CDR3 sequence is 16 residues long. Germline V gives CDR1 KGHSH, CDR2 LQKENI. CDR3 coding DNA: TGTGCCAGCTCACCTAAACTCCAGGGGGCGGACAACGAGCAGTACTTC. This gives the protein CASSPKLQGADNEQYF.

Turning to this clone: The sample has other DNA sequences that encode this CDR3 too. V usage is TRBV9 and J usage is TRBJ1-2; 9 bases are shared with TRBD1. The CDR3 has 14 residues. Germline lookup yields CDR1 SGDLS and CDR2 YYNGEE. The ends lost 4 bases at V and 3 bases at J; junction bases unmatched: 4. The CDR3 DNA follows: TGTGCCAGCAGCTCCGGACAGGGGTACTATGGCTACACCTTC. Translating it yields CASSSGQGYYGYTF.

The chain joins TRBV3-1 (or the pseudogene TRBV3-2) to TRBJ2-5; 7 bases are a match to TRBD1. Germline CDR1 LGHDT, CDR2 YNNKEL (reference sequence). The V and J ends lost 4 bases and 2 bases, in that order; junction bases with no gene match: 7. The CDR3 loop spans 15 amino acids. The CDR3 sequence is CASSPYGTDQETQYF. CDR3 in DNA: TGTGCCAGCAGCCCCTACGGGACAGATCAAGAGACCCAGTACTTC.

V gene TRBV6-5 combines with J gene TRBJ1-1; D is ambiguous. V was cut by 0 bases and J by 4 bases, with 12 bases left in between. CDR3 length equals 15 residues. Germline lookup yields CDR1 MNHEY and CDR2 SVGAGI. The CDR3 here is CASSYSQRRGTEAFF. The CDR3 DNA is TGTGCCAGCAGTTACTCCCAGCGGCGGGGCACTGAAGCTTTCTTT.

The chain combines TRBV30 with TRBJ1-2; possible D gene TRBD1, 6 bases. CDR1 is GTSNPN, CDR2 SVGIG, per germline (reference sequence). CDR3 size: 13 residues. Between the trimmed V and J ends, which lost 3 bases and 6 bases, there was a span of 14 bases. CDR3 DNA: TGTGCCTGGAGCCCGGGGGGGGCGGATGGCTACACCTTC. Residues: CAWSPGGADGYTF.

The rearrangement uses TRBV7-9 and TRBJ2-3, with a tentative D call TRBD2 (5 bases). V lost 2 bases to trimming and J lost 0 bases, with 9 bases between them. Germline CDR1 and CDR2: SEHNR and FQNEAQ (reference sequence). This CDR3 has 15 amino acids. This chain's CDR3 is CASSLRGRSTDTQYF. The CDR3 DNA reads TGTGCCAGCAGCTTACGGGGTCGTAGCACAGATACGCAGTATTTT.

The chain is built from TRBV4-1 and TRBJ2-2; D not certain. The germline V gene has CDR1 MGHRA and CDR2 YSYEKL. V lost 0 bases to trimming and J lost 6 bases, with 14 bases between them. The CDR3 spans 16 residues. CDR3 sequence reads: CASSQETRVFAGELFF. In DNA form, the CDR3 reads TGCGCCAGCAGCCAAGAAACCCGGGTCTTTGCCGGGGAGCTGTTTTTT.